Following are 11 T cell receptor beta chains from one sample sequenced in a study of blood T cell repertoires in COVID-19. The assay was immunoSEQ multiplex PCR, and TCRdb's table has in-frame clones only and misses some. The sample includes about 140,000 clones, 80% to 85% of them seen just once. Sequencing was carried out using peripheral blood. These receptors were taken from a woman in her sixties with acute or convalescent COVID-19.

This sequence joins TRBV3-1 (or the pseudogene TRBV3-2) and TRBJ2-1; 13 bases match TRBD2. CDR1 and CDR2 from the germline V gene are LGHDT and YNNKEL (reference sequence). V lost 3 bases and J lost 3; bases outside the gene matches: 5. The CDR3 covers 17 residues. The CDR3 is CASSQKTSGRYYNEQFF. CDR3 bases: TGTGCCAGCAGCCAGAAGACTAGCGGGAGGTACTACAATGAGCAGTTCTTC.

This chain connects TRBV12-3 or TRBV12-4 to TRBJ2-2; D is unclear. The CDR3 has 12 amino acids. The CDR3 here is CVSRMAAGELFF. CDR3 sequence (DNA): TGTGTCTCGCGAATGGCGGCCGGGGAGCTGTTTTTT.

The V call is TRBV4-1, the J call TRBJ1-4; maybe TRBD1 (5 bases). This CDR3 has 16 residues. In germline, CDR1 is MGHRA, CDR2 YSYEKL. Trimming removed 3 bases at V and 2 bases at J, with 13 bases between. CDR3 bases: TGCGCCAGCAGCCAGTCCGGGGGGATTACTAATGAAAAACTGTTTTTT. Protein: CASSQSGGITNEKLFF.

The rearrangement links TRBV3-1 (or the pseudogene TRBV3-2) to TRBJ2-7; 11 bases align to TRBD2. This CDR3 has 13 residues. CDR1 LGHDT and CDR2 YNNKEL come from the germline V gene (reference sequence). V shed 5 bases, J shed 8 bases, and the junction held 5 bases outside the gene matches. CDR3 region: CASSTSGSSKQYF. The CDR3 region has the DNA TGTGCCAGCAGCACTAGCGGGAGTTCTAAGCAGTACTTC.

The sample holds one count of this clone. The chain uses TRBV4-1 and TRBJ2-7; D gene ambiguous. V dropped 2 bases and J dropped 2 bases, with 7 bases sitting between them. The CDR3 has 13 amino acids. CDR1 MGHRA and CDR2 YSYEKL come from the germline V gene. The CDR3 DNA reads as TGCGCCAGCAGCCAATATGCGGCCTACGAGCAGTACTTC. As protein: CASSQYAAYEQYF.

This chain links TRBV15 with TRBJ2-2; 10 bases map to TRBD1. CDR1 is LNHNV, CDR2 YYDKDF, per germline (reference sequence). The CDR3 has 14 residues. J lost 10 bases, V lost 5 bases, and 7 bases had no gene match. CDR3 nucleotide sequence: TGTGCCACCAGCCGGGACAGGGGAAAGGTGGAGCTGTTTTTT. Its translation is CATSRDRGKVELFF.

The J gene is TRBJ2-3, the V gene TRBV9; tentative D call: TRBD2 (7 bases). The germline V and J ends were trimmed by 0 bases and 0 bases, with 11 bases remaining between them. CDR1 is SGDLS, CDR2 YYNGEE, per germline. CDR3 length: 16 amino acids. The CDR3 nucleotides read TGTGCCAGCAGCGTAGAGGAGGGGGGGAGCACAGATACGCAGTATTTT. Residues: CASSVEEGGSTDTQYF.

CDR3 bases: TGTGCCAGCAGTTTACCCGGAACTAATGAAAAACTGTTTTTT. Protein sequence: CASSLPGTNEKLFF. V gene TRBV28 combines with J gene TRBJ1-4; unclear D gene. Germline CDR1 reads MDHEN; CDR2 reads SYDVKM. V lost 2 bases and J lost 1, with 5 bases in between. The CDR3 spans 14 residues.

This clone was seen a single time. The chain uses TRBV28 and TRBJ2-1; 8 bases are shared with TRBD1. V shed 10 bases, J shed 10 bases, and the junction held 15 bases outside the gene matches. The CDR3 is made up of 14 amino acids. Per the germline V gene, CDR1 is MDHEN and CDR2 is SYDVKM. The CDR3 DNA follows: TGTGCCACCAAGCGACAGGGGACTGTCCCCGAGCAGTTCTTC. Encoded protein: CATKRQGTVPEQFF.

The chain carries TRBV6-6 and TRBJ2-7; a weak D match, TRBD1 (5 bases). Germline V lookup: CDR1 MNHNY, CDR2 SVGAGI (reference sequence). The length of the CDR3 is 15 residues. V was pared by 5 bases and J by 6 bases, with 20 bases between. CDR3 protein: CASSPPGQSASEQYF. As DNA, the CDR3 is TGTGCCAGCAGTCCCCCAGGGCAGTCGGCTTCCGAGCAGTACTTC.

V is TRBV7-2 and J is TRBJ2-2; a possible D gene is TRBD1 (6 bases). Germline CDR1 reads SGHTA; CDR2 reads FQGNSA. The CDR3 has 15 amino acids. V dropped 7 bases and J dropped 1 base, with 13 bases sitting between them. The CDR3 loop is CASNILRGNTGELFF. The CDR3 DNA follows: TGTGCCAGCAACATACTCAGGGGGAACACCGGGGAGCTGTTTTTT.